These 2 T cell receptor beta chains came from one sample sequenced in a study of PD-1 blockade in classical Hodgkin lymphoma. Libraries were prepared by immunoSEQ multiplex PCR; TCRdb keeps only in-frame clonotypes and omits some of them. The table lists fewer than 15,000 clones, 90% of them singletons, with more than 0.4% in the top ten. The patients all showed relapse after autologous stem cell transplantation, while their brentuximab vedotin exposure varied. Thawed PBMCs were the source of CD4+ T cells, purified by magnetic negative selection. The sequencing used CD4+ T cells from blood, collected at baseline. These receptors all come from a human donor with classical Hodgkin lymphoma.

This clone was observed a handful of times. The chain recombines TRBV6-1 with TRBJ1-2; D is unresolved. Between the trimmed V and J ends, which lost 5 bases and 8 bases, there was a span of 6 bases. This CDR3 region has 10 residues. CDR1 and CDR2 from the germline V gene are MNHNS and SASEGT. CDR3 DNA sequence: TGTGCCAGCAGTAAGGGCGGCTACACCTTC. Translated: CASSKGGYTF.

This clone was found a few times. This rearrangement joins TRBV18 to TRBJ1-6; D unresolved. V lost 4 bases and J 11 bases, leaving 9 bases between the germline ends. The germline V gene encodes CDR1 KGHSH and CDR2 LQKENI. The CDR3 runs to 12 residues. Here the CDR3 DNA reads TGTGCCAGCTCACTCCCCTGGACACCCCTCCACTTT. As protein: CASSLPWTPLHF.